The T cell receptor beta chain described here comes from a study of shared clonotypes between healthy human individuals. Study details: Per donor, CD8 memory used one plate, CD8 naive used two, CD4 memory used three and CD4 naive used three.

Donors, without exception, were Caucasian adults residing in Nashville, Tennessee. Repertoires were generated with immunoSEQ multiplex PCR, while TCRdb's copy carries only in-frame clones and drops some. Of over 2 million clones in the sample, less than 95% were seen once. Trimming removed 2 bases at V and 5 bases at J, with 13 bases between. The germline gives CDR1 SGHTS, CDR2 YDEGEE. The CDR3 is made up of 14 amino acids. This clonotype originated in a man between 18 and 35 years old in good health. Some clones in this sample may be carry-over from other donors' samples. The chain combines TRBV5-8 with TRBJ1-1; a weak D match, TRBD1 (5 bases). Sequenced: naive CD4+ T cells from PBMCs. Subset described: CD45RA+ positively selected. DNA of the CDR3: TGTGCCAGCAGCTTCGGTCAGGGTTGGACTGAAGCTTTCTTT. Protein: CASSFGQGWTEAFF. Using reference TRBV5-8 and TRBJ1-1 for the parts outside the CDR3, the full variable domain is EAGVTQSPTHLIKTRGQQATLRCSPISGHTSVYWYQQALGLGLQFLLWYDEGEERNRGNFPPRFSGRQFPNYSSELNVNALELEDSALYLCASSFGQGWTEAFFGQGTRLTVV.